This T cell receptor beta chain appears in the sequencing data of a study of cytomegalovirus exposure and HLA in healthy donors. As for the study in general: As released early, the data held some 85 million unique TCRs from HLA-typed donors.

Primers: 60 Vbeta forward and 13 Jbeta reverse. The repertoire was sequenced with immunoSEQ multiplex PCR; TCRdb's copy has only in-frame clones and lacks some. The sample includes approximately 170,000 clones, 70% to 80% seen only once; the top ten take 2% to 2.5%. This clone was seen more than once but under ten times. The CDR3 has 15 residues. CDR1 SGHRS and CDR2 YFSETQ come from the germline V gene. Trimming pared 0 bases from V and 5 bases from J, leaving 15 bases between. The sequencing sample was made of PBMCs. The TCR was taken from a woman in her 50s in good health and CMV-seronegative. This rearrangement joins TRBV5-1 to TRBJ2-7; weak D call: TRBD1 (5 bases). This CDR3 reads CASSLGQPSKDEQYF. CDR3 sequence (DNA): TGCGCCAGCAGCTTGGGACAGCCATCAAAGGACGAGCAGTACTTC. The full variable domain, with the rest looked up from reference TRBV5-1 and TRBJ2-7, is KAGVTQTPRYLIKTRGQQVTLSCSPISGHRSVSWYQQTPGQGLQFLFEYFSETQRNKGNFPGRFSGRQFSNSRSEMNVSTLELGDSALYLCASSLGQPSKDEQYFGPGTRLTVT.